Presented here are 19 T cell receptor beta chains from one specimen sequenced in a study of blood T cell repertoires in COVID-19. This table comes from immunoSEQ multiplex PCR, and its TCRdb copy is limited to in-frame clones, with some not included. Here the sample spans 65,000 or so clones, over 80% being singletons. What was sequenced was peripheral blood. Receptor source: a man aged 30 to 45 with COVID-19, enrolled during active disease.

The V and J genes are TRBV2 and TRBJ1-2; 10 bases are shared with TRBD1. This CDR3 is 14 amino acids long. V was pared by 5 bases and J by 6 bases, with 6 bases of the junction left unmatched. Germline V CDR1 and CDR2: SNHLY, FYNNEI. The CDR3 sequence is CASSPGTGVHGYTF. DNA of the CDR3: TGTGCCAGCAGTCCCGGGACAGGGGTCCATGGCTACACCTTC.

This chain connects TRBV10-3 to TRBJ2-1; D is undetermined. The CDR3 spans 12 residues. Trimming took 6 bases from V and 4 from J, leaving 7 bases between them. Germline-derived CDR1 and CDR2 are ENHRY and SYGVKD. The CDR3 loop is CAISRSYNEQFF. DNA of the CDR3: TGTGCCATCAGCAGATCTTACAATGAGCAGTTCTTC.

J is TRBJ2-1 and V is TRBV28, with 9 bases that match TRBD2. J was trimmed by 10 bases and V by 6 bases; bases with no gene match: 16. The CDR3 extends over 16 amino acids. Germline V gene sequence: CDR1 MDHEN, CDR2 SYDVKM. The CDR3 is CASSLITSGRKAEQFF. The CDR3 DNA reads TGTGCCAGCAGCCTTATTACTAGCGGGCGGAAAGCGGAGCAGTTCTTC.

The table lists this clone with a count of one. The CDR3 spells CASSLDRASGRRAYNEQFF. CDR3 nucleotide sequence: TGTGCCAGCAGCTTAGATCGGGCTAGCGGGAGGAGGGCCTACAATGAGCAGTTCTTC. V and J are TRBV11-2 and TRBJ2-1; 11 bases fit TRBD2. CDR3 length equals 19 residues. Looked up from germline, CDR1 is SGHAT and CDR2 is FQNNGV. V lost 0 bases to trimming and J lost 2 bases; unmatched junction nucleotides: 9.

Only a few counts were recorded for this clone. The chain is built from TRBV5-4 and TRBJ2-7; 8 bases align to TRBD1. The CDR3 covers 13 residues. Trimming at V came to 1 base and at J to 6 bases, leaving 3 bases not matched to a gene. Germline CDR1 reads SGHNT; CDR2 reads YYREEE (reference sequence). This chain's CDR3 is CASSLKTGGEQYF. The CDR3 DNA sequence: TGTGCCAGCAGCTTGAAAACAGGGGGCGAGCAGTACTTC.

CDR3 amino acids: CASISSGSTDTQYF. The CDR3 DNA is TGTGCCAGCATATCTAGCGGGAGCACAGATACGCAGTATTTT. J is TRBJ2-3 and V is TRBV5-6, with 8 positions matching TRBD2. V lost 6 bases to trimming and J lost 0 bases; unmatched junction nucleotides: 3. Looked up from germline, CDR1 is SGHDT and CDR2 is YYEEEE. The length of the CDR3 is 14 residues.

The rearrangement joins TRBV5-1 to TRBJ2-1, with D possibly being TRBD1 (10 bases). V dropped 3 bases and J dropped 7 bases, with 32 bases sitting between them. The CDR3 runs 20 residues. The germline gives CDR1 SGHRS, CDR2 YFSETQ. CDR3: CASSSLGQGWREGPGNEQFF. Here the CDR3 DNA reads TGCGCCAGCAGCTCCCTGGGACAGGGGTGGCGGGAGGGCCCCGGAAATGAGCAGTTCTTC. Full variable domain (outside the CDR3, taken from reference TRBV5-1 and TRBJ2-1): KAGVTQTPRYLIKTRGQQVTLSCSPISGHRSVSWYQQTPGQGLQFLFEYFSETQRNKGNFPGRFSGRQFSNSRSEMNVSTLELGDSALYLCASSSLGQGWREGPGNEQFFGPGTRLTVL.

This chain joins TRBV29-1 and TRBJ2-2; weak D call: TRBD2 (5 bases). Germline V gene data show CDR1 as SQVTM and CDR2 as ANQGSEA. This CDR3 spans 13 amino acids. V was cut by 6 bases and J by 6 bases, with 14 bases left in between. The CDR3 protein is CSVEKEGPGELFF. The CDR3 DNA reads TGCAGCGTCGAAAAAGAGGGTCCCGGGGAGCTGTTTTTT.

DNA of the CDR3: TGTGCCAGCAGCTTACAGTCTAGCGCGAGCTCCTACAATGAGCAGTTCTTC. The encoded protein is CASSLQSSASSYNEQFF. This rearrangement joins TRBV5-4 to TRBJ2-1; D might be TRBD2 (6 bases). The CDR3 has 17 residues. V was pared by 2 bases and J by 0 bases, with 15 bases between. Germline loops: CDR1 SGHNT, CDR2 YYREEE (reference sequence).

The chain carries TRBV30 and TRBJ1-2; 8 bases are shared with TRBD1. The V gene end was trimmed by 4 bases and the J gene end by 4 bases; junction bases not matched to a gene: 5. Per the germline V gene, CDR1 is GTSNPN and CDR2 is SVGIG (reference sequence). This CDR3 spans 13 amino acids. The chain's CDR3 is CAWNRDRSYGYTF. The CDR3, as DNA: TGTGCCTGGAATCGGGACAGGTCCTATGGCTACACCTTC.

The chain joins TRBV18 to TRBJ2-1, with a tentative D call TRBD2 (6 bases). The V and J ends lost 3 bases and 12 bases respectively, with 12 bases between them. CDR1 KGHSH and CDR2 LQKENI come from the germline V gene. CDR3 size: 12 residues. CDR3: CASSPVTRAQFF. The CDR3 region has the DNA TGTGCCAGCTCACCTGTGACTAGGGCGCAGTTCTTC.

This chain uses TRBV27 with TRBJ2-7; 7 positions agree with TRBD2. Unmatched junction bases numbered 10, after V lost 5 bases and J lost 0 bases. CDR1 and CDR2 from the germline V gene are MNHEY and SMNVEV (reference sequence). The CDR3 totals 16 residues. This chain's CDR3 is CASSPLRGESSYEQYF. In DNA, the CDR3 is TGTGCCAGCAGTCCCCTCCGGGGGGAGAGCTCCTACGAGCAGTACTTC.

In its sample, this clone was seen once. The chain couples TRBV6-1 to TRBJ2-3, with TRBD2 identical over 11 bases. Trimming removed 2 bases from V and 4 bases from J; junction bases left unmatched: 5. The germline V gene has CDR1 MNHNS and CDR2 SASEGT. The CDR3 has 16 residues. CDR3 sequence (DNA): TGTGCCAGCAGTGAATTGGTAGCGGGAGGGCCAGATACGCAGTATTTT. Encoded protein: CASSELVAGGPDTQYF.

The V gene is TRBV7-6, the J gene TRBJ1-2; 10 nucleotides match TRBD1. Germline V CDR1 and CDR2: SGHVS, FNYEAQ. Unmatched junction bases numbered 8, after V lost 5 bases and J lost 8 bases. This CDR3 has 14 residues. The CDR3 nucleotides are TGTGCCAGCAGCCGACGACAGGGGGCTAAAGGCTACACCTTC. This translates into CASSRRQGAKGYTF.

The table lists this clone with a count of one. The V gene is TRBV27, the J gene TRBJ2-3, with 10 nucleotides matching TRBD2. V shed 2 bases and J 10 bases; nucleotides not matched to a gene: 6. Germline V gene sequence: CDR1 MNHEY, CDR2 SMNVEV (reference sequence). The CDR3 is made up of 14 amino acids. For the CDR3, the DNA is TGTGCCAGCAGTTTAAGATCTAGCGGGAGTGCGCAGTATTTT. Translated: CASSLRSSGSAQYF.

J is TRBJ2-2 and V is TRBV28, with 7 bases lining up with TRBD1. The V segment lost 5 bases and the J segment 4 bases; nucleotides outside the gene matches: 7. From germline, CDR1 is MDHEN and CDR2 SYDVKM. The length of the CDR3 is 15 residues. The CDR3 bases are TGTGCCAGCAGTACCGACCCAGGGGGCACCGGGGAGCTGTTTTTT. Protein sequence: CASSTDPGGTGELFF.

This chain connects TRBV7-2 to TRBJ2-1, with D possibly matching TRBD1 (5 bases). V lost 5 bases, J lost 4 bases, and 18 bases lay in between. The CDR3 is made up of 16 amino acids. Germline V gives CDR1 SGHTA, CDR2 FQGNSA. Here the CDR3 DNA reads TGTGCCAGCAGCCCCAAGACAGATTCGTGGTACAATGAGCAGTTCTTC. Residues: CASSPKTDSWYNEQFF. The entire variable domain, with the rest obtained from reference TRBV7-2 and TRBJ2-1, is as follows: GAGVSQSPSNKVTEKGKDVELRCDPISGHTALYWYRQSLGQGLEFLIYFQGNSAPDKSGLPSDRFSAERTGGSVSTLTIQRTQQEDSAVYLCASSPKTDSWYNEQFFGPGTRLTVL.

The V and J genes are TRBV30 and TRBJ2-3, with D perhaps matching TRBD2 (5 bases). Germline CDR1 reads GTSNPN; CDR2 reads SVGIG (reference sequence). The CDR3 sequence is 14 residues long. Trimming pared 0 bases from V and 6 bases from J, leaving 13 bases between. The CDR3: CAWSVRGPEDTQYF. The CDR3 DNA reads as TGTGCCTGGAGTGTACGAGGGCCGGAGGATACGCAGTATTTT.

The rearrangement uses TRBV19 and TRBJ2-7, with D possibly TRBD1 on 6 matching bases. With 7 bases removed from V and 4 bases from J, the gap between germline ends came to 14 bases. Looked up from germline, CDR1 is LNHDA and CDR2 is SQIVND (reference sequence). The CDR3 loop spans 13 amino acids. The chain's CDR3 is CASKARQEYEQYF. As DNA, the CDR3 is TGTGCCAGTAAGGCTAGACAGGAGTACGAGCAGTACTTC.